This T cell receptor (beta chain) appears in the sequencing data of a study of molecular identifiers for immune sequencing clone quantification. Overall study results and limits: Clone sizes could be underestimated for highly expanded clones when identical TCR molecules share a barcode. Clonotypes topping 20 RNA copies carried over 97% of effector molecules but under 1% of naive ones. Even with more than 950,000 naive cells present, spiked Jurkat TCR RNA from one cell was reportedly detectable.

CDR1 is SGHTA and CDR2 is FQGNSA in the germline V gene. Trimming shortened V by 8 bases and J by 6 bases, and 8 bases separated the two germline ends. The CDR3 is made up of 11 amino acids. Points on this clonotype: Antigen specificity is unknown. Since a much larger clone is just one base distant, this may be a read error.

For naive CD8 T cells, sorting used the CD8+CD4-CCR7+CD45RA+ phenotype. From the PCR reads, TCRdb called clonotypes with MiXCR, one entry per CDR3 protein. The sample consists of approximately 500,000 distinct CDR3 sequences, about a quarter of them appearing once. V usage is TRBV7-2 and J usage is TRBJ2-1; D is unclear. The sample was naive CD8+ T cells from blood, with Jurkat cell RNA spiked in. This sample's subset: FACS-sorted CD8+CD4-CCR7+CD45RA+ naive T cells. The clonotype originates from a human donor in good health. Some libraries in this study had Jurkat cell RNA spiked in. The CDR3 bases are TGTGCCAGCGGCCGCCTCAATGAGCAGTTCTTC. Translated: CASGRLNEQFF.